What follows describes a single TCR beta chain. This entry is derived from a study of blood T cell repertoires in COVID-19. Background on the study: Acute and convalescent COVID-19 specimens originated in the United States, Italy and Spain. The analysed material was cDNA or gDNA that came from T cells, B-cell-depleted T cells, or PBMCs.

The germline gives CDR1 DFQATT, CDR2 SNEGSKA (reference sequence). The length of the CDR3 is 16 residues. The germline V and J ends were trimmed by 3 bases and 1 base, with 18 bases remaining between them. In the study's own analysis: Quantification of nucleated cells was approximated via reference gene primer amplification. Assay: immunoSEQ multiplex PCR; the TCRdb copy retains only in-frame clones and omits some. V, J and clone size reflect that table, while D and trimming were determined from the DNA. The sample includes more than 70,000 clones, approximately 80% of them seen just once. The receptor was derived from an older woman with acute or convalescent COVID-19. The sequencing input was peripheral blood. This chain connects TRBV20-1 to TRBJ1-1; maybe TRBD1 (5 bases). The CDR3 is CSASSRGVVWNTEAFF. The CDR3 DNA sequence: TGCAGTGCTAGTTCTCGGGGGGTCGTTTGGAACACTGAAGCTTTCTTT.